This T cell receptor beta chain was captured by sequencing in a study of patients and donors after allogeneic stem cell transplantation. The CDR3 is made up of 12 amino acids. Trimming removed 6 bases from V and 2 bases from J, with 8 bases in between. Germline V CDR1 and CDR2: DFQATT, SNEGSKA (reference sequence). TCRdb called the RT-PCR reads again in MiXCR, with one record for every CDR3 protein. The sample has 800,000 to 1,000,000 distinct CDR3 sequences, approximately 19% seen once. Sequencing was performed on blood, either unsorted or a sorted T cell fraction (not recorded which). The chain is built from TRBV20-1 and TRBJ2-1; D not certain. This sequence originates from a human donor who was either an allogeneic HSCT recipient or a stem cell or donor lymphocyte infusion donor (not recorded which). It is not recorded whose cells these are; they may come from a transplant donor. The CDR3, as DNA: TGCAGTGCCCCCCACACCTACAATGAGCAGTTCTTC. As protein: CSAPHTYNEQFF.